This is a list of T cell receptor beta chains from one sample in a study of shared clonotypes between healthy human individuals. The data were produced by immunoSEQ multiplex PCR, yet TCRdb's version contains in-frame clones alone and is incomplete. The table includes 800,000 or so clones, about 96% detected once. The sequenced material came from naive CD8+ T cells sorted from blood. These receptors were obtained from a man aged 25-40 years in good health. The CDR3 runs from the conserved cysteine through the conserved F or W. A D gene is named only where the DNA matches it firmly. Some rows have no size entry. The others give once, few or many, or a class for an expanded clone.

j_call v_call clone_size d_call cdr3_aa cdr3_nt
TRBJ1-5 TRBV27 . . CASSLFSSNPLTGLGQPQHF TGTGCCAGCAGTTTATTCTCCTCTAATCCCCTTACAGGGTTGGGTCAGCCCCAGCATTTT
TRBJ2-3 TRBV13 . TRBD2 CASSSRGSGRPTDTQYF TGTGCCAGCAGCTCCCGGGGTAGCGGGAGGCCCACAGATACGCAGTATTTT
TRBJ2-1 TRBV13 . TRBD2 CASSPDGTSGNNEQFF TGTGCCAGCAGCCCGGACGGGACTAGCGGGAACAATGAGCAGTTCTTC
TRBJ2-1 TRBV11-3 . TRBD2 CASSHYGRGNEQFF TGTGCCAGCAGCCATTATGGGAGGGGCAATGAGCAGTTCTTC
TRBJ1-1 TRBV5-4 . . CASSFGAEAFF TGTGCCAGCAGCTTTGGAGCTGAAGCTTTCTTT
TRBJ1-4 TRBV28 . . CASSFPGANEKLFF TGTGCCAGCAGTTTCCCGGGGGCCAATGAAAAACTGTTTTTT
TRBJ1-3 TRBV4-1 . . CASSQFGSGNTIYF TGCGCCAGCAGCCAATTTGGGTCTGGAAACACCATATATTTT
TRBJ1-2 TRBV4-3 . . CASSQAASSNYGYTF TGCGCCAGCAGCCAAGCCGCCAGCTCTAACTATGGCTACACCTTC
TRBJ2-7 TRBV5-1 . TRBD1 CASSAGPGQGAYEQYF TGCGCCAGCAGCGCCGGACCGGGACAGGGGGCCTACGAGCAGTACTTC
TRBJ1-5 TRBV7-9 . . CASSEGGAGNQPQHF TGTGCCAGCAGCGAAGGAGGGGCTGGGAATCAGCCCCAGCATTTT
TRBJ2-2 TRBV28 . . CASSLNPRTGELFF TGTGCCAGCAGTTTAAATCCCCGCACCGGGGAGCTGTTTTTT
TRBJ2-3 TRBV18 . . CASSPEYDTDTQYF TGTGCCAGCTCACCAGAGTACGACACAGATACGCAGTATTTT
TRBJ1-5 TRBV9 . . CASSVGEYNQPQHF TGTGCCAGCAGCGTAGGGGAATACAATCAGCCCCAGCATTTT
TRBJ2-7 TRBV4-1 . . CASSRGISTYEQYF TGCGCCAGCAGCAGGGGTATTTCCACCTACGAGCAGTACTTC
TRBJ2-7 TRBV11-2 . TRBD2 CASSWGSGSFYEQYF TGTGCCAGCAGCTGGGGGAGCGGGAGTTTCTACGAGCAGTACTTC
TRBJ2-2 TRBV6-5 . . CASSHMTATGELFF TGTGCCAGCAGCCACATGACAGCTACCGGGGAGCTGTTTTTT
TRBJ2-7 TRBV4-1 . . CASSARGQGGPGYEQYF TGCGCCAGCAGCGCAAGAGGGCAGGGGGGTCCAGGCTACGAGCAGTACTTC
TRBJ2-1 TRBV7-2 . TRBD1 CASSLGQGRDNEQFF TGTGCCAGCAGCTTGGGACAGGGGAGGGACAATGAGCAGTTCTTC
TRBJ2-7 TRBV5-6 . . CASSPPASYEQYF TGTGCCAGCTCCCCCCCGGCCTCCTACGAGCAGTACTTC
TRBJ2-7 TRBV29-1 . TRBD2 CSVGGATSGIYEQYF TGCAGCGTTGGAGGGGCGACTAGCGGGATTTACGAGCAGTACTTC
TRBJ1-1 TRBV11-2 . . CASSSDWGTATEAFF TGTGCCAGCAGCTCCGACTGGGGCACAGCCACTGAAGCTTTCTTT
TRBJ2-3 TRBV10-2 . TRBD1 CASSEWGQGYTQYF TGCGCCAGCAGTGAGTGGGGACAGGGGTACACGCAGTATTTT
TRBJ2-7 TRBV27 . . CASSFRGPLLGEQYF TGTGCCAGCAGTTTCCGGGGGCCATTACTAGGGGAGCAGTACTTC
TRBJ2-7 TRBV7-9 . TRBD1 CASSLASTGGKPYEQYF TGTGCCAGCAGCTTAGCGTCGACAGGGGGCAAGCCCTACGAGCAGTACTTC
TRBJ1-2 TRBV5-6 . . CASSSLGFGYTF TGTGCCAGCAGCTCACTGGGGTTTGGCTACACCTTC
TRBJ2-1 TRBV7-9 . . CASSIAPGQRGTEQFF TGTGCCAGCAGCATTGCCCCGGGACAACGGGGGACTGAGCAGTTCTTC
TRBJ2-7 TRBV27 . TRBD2 CASSFFAGGYEQYF TGTGCCAGCAGTTTTTTTGCGGGAGGTTACGAGCAGTACTTC
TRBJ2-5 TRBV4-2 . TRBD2 CASSQEIAGGPSETQYF TGTGCCAGCAGCCAAGAAATAGCGGGAGGGCCATCTGAGACCCAGTACTTC
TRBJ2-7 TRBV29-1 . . CSVHALRLDLYEQYF TGCAGCGTTCACGCCCTTAGACTAGACCTATACGAGCAGTACTTC
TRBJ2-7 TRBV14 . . CASSRGTPPREQYF TGTGCCAGCAGCCGCGGGACCCCACCGCGGGAGCAGTACTTC
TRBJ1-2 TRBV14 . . CASSQEPVDYGYTF TGTGCCAGCAGCCAAGAACCGGTCGACTATGGCTACACCTTC
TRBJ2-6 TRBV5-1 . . CASSSTTETGANVLTF TGCGCCAGCAGCTCGACGACAGAAACTGGGGCCAACGTCCTGACTTTC
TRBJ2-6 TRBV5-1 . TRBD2 CASNKGLAGTGANVLTF TGCGCCAGCAACAAGGGACTAGCGGGAACTGGGGCCAACGTCCTGACTTTC
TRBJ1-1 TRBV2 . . CASSETGAPIMNTEAFF TGTGCCAGCAGTGAAACGGGGGCCCCGATAATGAACACTGAAGCTTTCTTT
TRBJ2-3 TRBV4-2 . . CASSQDPADTQYF TGTGCCAGCAGCCAAGACCCGGCAGATACGCAGTATTTT
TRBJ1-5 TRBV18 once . CASSVDPEGNQPQHF TGTGCCAGCTCAGTGGACCCCGAGGGCAATCAGCCCCAGCATTTT
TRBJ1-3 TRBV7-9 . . CASTSPDRLSGNTIYF TGTGCCAGCACCTCTCCGGACAGACTCTCTGGAAACACCATATATTTT
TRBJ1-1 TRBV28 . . CASSLPLTLSGMNTEAFF TGTGCCAGCAGCCTCCCCCTGACCCTCTCGGGGATGAACACTGAAGCTTTCTTT
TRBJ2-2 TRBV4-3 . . CASSQDGGANANTGELFF TGCGCCAGCAGCCAAGATGGGGGGGCGAATGCGAACACCGGGGAGCTGTTTTTT
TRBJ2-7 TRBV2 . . CASSEARRLSYEQYF TGTGCCAGCAGTGAAGCACGCAGGTTATCCTACGAGCAGTACTTC
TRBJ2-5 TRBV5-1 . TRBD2 CASRRAGEETQYF TGCGCCAGCAGGAGGGCGGGGGAAGAGACCCAGTACTTC
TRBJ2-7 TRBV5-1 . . CASSFRTAPAHEQYF TGCGCCAGCAGTTTTAGGACGGCCCCCGCTCACGAGCAGTACTTC
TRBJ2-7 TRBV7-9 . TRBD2 CASSDQSGVSSYEQYF TGTGCCAGCAGCGATCAGAGCGGGGTCAGCTCCTACGAGCAGTACTTC
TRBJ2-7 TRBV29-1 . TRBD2 CSAGRLADPYEQYF TGCAGCGCAGGGCGGCTAGCGGACCCCTACGAGCAGTACTTC
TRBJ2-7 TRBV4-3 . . CASSQDNDRLYEQYF TGCGCCAGCAGCCAAGATAACGACAGGTTATACGAGCAGTACTTC
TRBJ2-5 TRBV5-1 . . CASSLERVGAETQYF TGCGCCAGCAGCTTGGAGCGGGTCGGTGCAGAGACCCAGTACTTC
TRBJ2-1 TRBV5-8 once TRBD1 CASSLVQGVNEQFF TGTGCCAGCAGCTTGGTTCAGGGGGTGAATGAGCAGTTCTTC
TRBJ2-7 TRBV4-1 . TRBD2 CASSQGHYGLAGVYEQYF TGCGCCAGCAGCCAAGGACACTATGGACTAGCGGGAGTCTACGAGCAGTACTTC
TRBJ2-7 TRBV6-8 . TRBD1 CASPVAGGNYEQYF TGTGCCAGCCCCGTAGCAGGGGGCAACTACGAGCAGTACTTC
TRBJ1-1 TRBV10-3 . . CAITGTPENTEAFF TGTGCCATCACGGGCACACCTGAAAACACTGAAGCTTTCTTT
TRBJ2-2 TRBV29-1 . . CSVGLRPPFTGELFF TGCAGCGTTGGGCTCAGGCCCCCCTTCACCGGGGAGCTGTTTTTT
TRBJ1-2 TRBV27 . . CASSLYREDGYTF TGTGCCAGCAGTTTATACAGGGAAGATGGCTACACCTTC